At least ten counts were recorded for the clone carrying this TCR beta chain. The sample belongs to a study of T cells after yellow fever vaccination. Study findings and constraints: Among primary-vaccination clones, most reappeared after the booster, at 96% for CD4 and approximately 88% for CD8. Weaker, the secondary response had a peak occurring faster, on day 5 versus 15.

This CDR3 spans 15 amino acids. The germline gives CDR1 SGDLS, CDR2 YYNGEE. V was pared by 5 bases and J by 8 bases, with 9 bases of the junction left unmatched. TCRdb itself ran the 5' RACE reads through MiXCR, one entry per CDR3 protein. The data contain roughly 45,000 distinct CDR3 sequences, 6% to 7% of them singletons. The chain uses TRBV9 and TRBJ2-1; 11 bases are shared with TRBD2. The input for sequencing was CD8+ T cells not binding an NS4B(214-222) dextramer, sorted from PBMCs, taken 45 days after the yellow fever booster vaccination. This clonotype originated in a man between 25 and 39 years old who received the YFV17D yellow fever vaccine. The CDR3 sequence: CASREGTSGVDEQFF. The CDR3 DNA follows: TGTGCCAGCAGGGAAGGGACTAGCGGTGTGGATGAGCAGTTCTTC.